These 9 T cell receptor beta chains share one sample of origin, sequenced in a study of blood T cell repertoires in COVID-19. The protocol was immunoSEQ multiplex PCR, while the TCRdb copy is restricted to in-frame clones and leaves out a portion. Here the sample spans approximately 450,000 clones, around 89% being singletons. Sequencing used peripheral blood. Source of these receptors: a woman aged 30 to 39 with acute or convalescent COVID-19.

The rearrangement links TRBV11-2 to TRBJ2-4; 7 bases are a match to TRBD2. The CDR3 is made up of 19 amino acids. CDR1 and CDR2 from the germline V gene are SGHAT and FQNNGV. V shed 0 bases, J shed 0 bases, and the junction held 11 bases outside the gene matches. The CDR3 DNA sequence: TGTGCCAGCAGCTTAGACCCTTCGGGGACTAAACTAGCCAAAAACATTCAGTACTTC. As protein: CASSLDPSGTKLAKNIQYF.

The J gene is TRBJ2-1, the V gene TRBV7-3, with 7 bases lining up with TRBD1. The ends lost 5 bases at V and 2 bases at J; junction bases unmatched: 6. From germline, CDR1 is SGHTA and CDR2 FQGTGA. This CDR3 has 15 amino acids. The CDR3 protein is CASSAGTDPYNEQFF. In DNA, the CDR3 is TGTGCCAGCAGCGCAGGGACAGACCCCTACAATGAGCAGTTCTTC. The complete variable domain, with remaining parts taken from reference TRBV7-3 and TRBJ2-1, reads GAGVSQTPSNKVTEKGKYVELRCDPISGHTALYWYRQSLGQGPEFLIYFQGTGAADDSGLPNDRFFAVRPEGSVSTLKIQRTERGDSAVYLCASSAGTDPYNEQFFGPGTRLTVL.

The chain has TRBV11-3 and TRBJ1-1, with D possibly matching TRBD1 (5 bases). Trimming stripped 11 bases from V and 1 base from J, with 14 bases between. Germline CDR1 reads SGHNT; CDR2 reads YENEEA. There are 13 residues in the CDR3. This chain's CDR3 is CAWDPGENTEAFF. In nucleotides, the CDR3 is TGTGCCTGGGACCCGGGGGAGAACACTGAAGCTTTCTTT.

The CDR3 DNA sequence: TGTGCCAGCAGCTTTAGGGGCGAGCAGTACTTC. Amino acids: CASSFRGEQYF. J is TRBJ2-7 and V is TRBV11-2; D possibly corresponds to TRBD1 (5 bases). CDR1 is SGHAT and CDR2 is FQNNGV in the germline V gene. V was pared by 3 bases and J by 6 bases, with 6 bases between. The CDR3 has 11 residues.

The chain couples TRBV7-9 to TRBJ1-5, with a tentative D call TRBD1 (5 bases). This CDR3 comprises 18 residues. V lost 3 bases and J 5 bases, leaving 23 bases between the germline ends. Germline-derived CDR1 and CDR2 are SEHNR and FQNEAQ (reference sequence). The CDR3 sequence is CASSFSSSQGGGHQPQHF. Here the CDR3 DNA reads TGTGCCAGCAGCTTCAGTTCTTCGCAGGGAGGTGGCCATCAGCCCCAGCATTTT. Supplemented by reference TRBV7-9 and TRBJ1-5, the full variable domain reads DTGVSQNPRHKITKRGQNVTFRCDPISEHNRLYWYRQTLGQGPEFLTYFQNEAQLEKSRLLSDRFSAERPKGSFSTLEIQRTEQGDSAMYLCASSFSSSQGGGHQPQHFGDGTRLSIL.

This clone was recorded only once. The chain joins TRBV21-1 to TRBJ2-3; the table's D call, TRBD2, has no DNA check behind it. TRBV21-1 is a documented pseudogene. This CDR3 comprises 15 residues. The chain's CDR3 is CASSKLGRGADTQYF. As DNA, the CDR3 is TGTGCCAGCAGCAAACTCGGGCGGGGGGCGGATACGCAGTATTTT.

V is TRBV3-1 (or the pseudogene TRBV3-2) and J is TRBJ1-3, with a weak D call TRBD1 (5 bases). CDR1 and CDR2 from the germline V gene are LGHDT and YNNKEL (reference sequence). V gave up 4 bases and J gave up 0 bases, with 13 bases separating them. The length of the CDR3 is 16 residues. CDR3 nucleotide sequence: TGTGCCAGCAGCCCGGGACTGATCTTCTCTGGAAACACCATATATTTT. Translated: CASSPGLIFSGNTIYF.

Here the CDR3 DNA reads TGTGCCAGCAGCGAGGGAGTACATCGCACAGATACGCAGTATTTT. This gives the protein CASSEGVHRTDTQYF. This chain links TRBV11-2 with TRBJ2-3; possibly TRBD2 for D (5 bases). CDR3 size: 15 residues. Deletions cut 5 bases from V and 1 base from J, with 13 bases between. Germline V gene data show CDR1 as SGHAT and CDR2 as FQNNGV.

CDR3 region: CAWSGILSLAGNTIYF. DNA for the CDR3: TGTGCCTGGAGTGGAATCCTGAGCCTGGCTGGAAACACCATATATTTT. J is TRBJ1-3 and V is TRBV30, with D hard to call. V was cut by 1 base and J by 2 bases, with 15 bases left in between. The CDR3 is 16 amino acids. Germline loops: CDR1 GTSNPN, CDR2 SVGIG (reference sequence).